The 8 T cell receptor beta chains listed next were all sequenced from one sample in a study of blood T cell repertoires in COVID-19. Clones were read by immunoSEQ multiplex PCR, and TCRdb kept only the in-frame ones, dropping some. The top ten clones hold roughly 6.2% of a sample with around 100,000 clones, about 80% of them seen once. Sequenced sample: peripheral blood. Receptors were obtained from a man in his fifties or sixties with acute or convalescent COVID-19.

The genes are TRBV12-3 or TRBV12-4 and TRBJ1-4, with 7 bases aligning to TRBD1. The CDR3 is 13 residues long. V lost 9 bases and J lost 4; bases outside the gene matches: 5. CDR3: CASKGQNNEKLFF. CDR3 sequence (DNA): TGTGCCAGTAAGGGACAGAATAATGAAAAACTGTTTTTT.

This chain uses TRBV6-6 with TRBJ1-1; D remains unclear. Germline CDR1 MNHNY, CDR2 SVGAGI (reference sequence). V was trimmed by 4 bases and J by 7 bases, leaving 10 bases between them. The CDR3 covers 12 residues. CDR3 amino acids: CASSSPQLEAFF. The CDR3 DNA is TGTGCCAGCAGTTCCCCTCAACTTGAAGCTTTCTTT.

V is TRBV29-1 and J is TRBJ1-2, with 10 bases fitting TRBD1. The CDR3 length is 12 residues. The junction had 6 bases not matched to a gene; V was cut back by 6 bases and J by 8 bases. The germline CDR1 and CDR2 sequences are SQVTM and ANQGSEA. In DNA form, the CDR3 reads TGCAGCGTGGACAGGGGGGGACTCGGCTACACCTTC. Translation gives CSVDRGGLGYTF.

There are a few counts of this clone. The J gene is TRBJ1-4, the V gene TRBV12-3 or TRBV12-4, with D tentatively TRBD1 (5 bases). CDR3 length: 12 amino acids. The V end lost 3 bases, the J end lost 7 bases, and 6 bases lay between the germline ends. DNA of the CDR3: TGTGCCAGCAGTTTGGGGGGTGAAAAACTGTTTTTT. Its protein is CASSLGGEKLFF.

This chain connects TRBV10-3 to TRBJ1-6; D is possibly TRBD1 (5 bases). The CDR3 consists of 15 residues. The germline CDR1 and CDR2 sequences are ENHRY and SYGVKD. Trimming removed 6 bases from V and 7 bases from J, with 16 bases in between. This chain's CDR3 is CAIRDPDSLNSPLHF. The CDR3 DNA sequence: TGTGCCATCAGGGATCCAGACAGTCTGAATTCACCCCTCCACTTT.

This chain joins TRBV7-3 and TRBJ2-5, with 8 positions matching TRBD1. Germline assignment: CDR1 SGHTA and CDR2 FQGTGA. Trimming cost V 5 bases and J 4 bases; bases outside gene matches: 3. The length of the CDR3 is 13 residues. CDR3 sequence (DNA): TGTGCCAGCAGCGCCGGGACAGGAGAGACCCAGTACTTC. Translated: CASSAGTGETQYF. Full variable domain (missing parts from reference TRBV7-3 and TRBJ2-5): GAGVSQTPSNKVTEKGKYVELRCDPISGHTALYWYRQSLGQGPEFLIYFQGTGAADDSGLPNDRFFAVRPEGSVSTLKIQRTERGDSAVYLCASSAGTGETQYFGPGTRLLVL.

This sequence joins TRBV11-2 and TRBJ1-1; no reliable D call. The CDR3 extends over 13 amino acids. Between the trimmed V and J ends, which lost 4 bases and 1 base, there was a span of 7 bases. CDR1 is SGHAT, CDR2 FQNNGV, per germline. CDR3: CASSSQRNTEAFF. The CDR3, as DNA: TGTGCCAGCAGCTCACAGAGGAACACTGAAGCTTTCTTT. Together with reference TRBV11-2 and TRBJ1-1, the CDR3 gives the full variable domain: EAGVAQSPRYKIIEKRQSVAFWCNPISGHATLYWYQQILGQGPKLLIQFQNNGVVDDSQLPKDRFSAERLKGVDSTLKIQPAKLEDSAVYLCASSSQRNTEAFFGQGTRLTVV.

The chain carries TRBV6-5 and TRBJ1-1; the D gene is possibly TRBD1 (5 bases). Trimming took 6 bases from V and 2 from J, leaving 13 bases between them. The CDR3 loop spans 14 amino acids. Per the germline V gene, CDR1 is MNHEY and CDR2 is SVGAGI. The CDR3 protein is CASSVNWGNTEAFF. CDR3 DNA sequence: TGTGCCAGCAGCGTTAACTGGGGCAACACTGAAGCTTTCTTT.